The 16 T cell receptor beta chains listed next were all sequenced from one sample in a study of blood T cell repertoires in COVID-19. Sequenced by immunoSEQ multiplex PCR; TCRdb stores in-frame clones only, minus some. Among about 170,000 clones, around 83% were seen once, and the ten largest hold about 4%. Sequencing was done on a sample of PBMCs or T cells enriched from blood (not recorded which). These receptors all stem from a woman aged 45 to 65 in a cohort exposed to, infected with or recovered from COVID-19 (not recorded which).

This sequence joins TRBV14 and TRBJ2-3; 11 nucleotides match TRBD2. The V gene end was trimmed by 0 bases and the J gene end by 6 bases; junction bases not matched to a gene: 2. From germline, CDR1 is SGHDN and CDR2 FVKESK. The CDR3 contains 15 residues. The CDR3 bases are TGTGCCAGCAGCCAAGAATTAGCGGGGGGGGATACGCAGTATTTT. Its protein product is CASSQELAGGDTQYF.

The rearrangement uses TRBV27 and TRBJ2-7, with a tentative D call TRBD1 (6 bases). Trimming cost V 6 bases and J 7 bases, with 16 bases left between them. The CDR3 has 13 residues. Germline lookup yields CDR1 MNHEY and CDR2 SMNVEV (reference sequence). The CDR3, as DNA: TGTGCCAGCAGCGAATTTATACAGGGTGAGCAGTACTTC. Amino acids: CASSEFIQGEQYF.

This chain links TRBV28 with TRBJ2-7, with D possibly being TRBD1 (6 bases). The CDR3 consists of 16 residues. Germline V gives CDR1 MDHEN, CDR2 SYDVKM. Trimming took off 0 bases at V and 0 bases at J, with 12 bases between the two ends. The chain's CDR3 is CASSLWGWDTSYEQYF. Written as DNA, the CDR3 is TGTGCCAGCAGTTTATGGGGTTGGGACACCTCCTACGAGCAGTACTTC.

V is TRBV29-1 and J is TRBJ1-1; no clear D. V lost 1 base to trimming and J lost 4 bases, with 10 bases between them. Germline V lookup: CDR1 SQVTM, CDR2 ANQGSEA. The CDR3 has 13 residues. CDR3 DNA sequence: TGCAGCGTTGAAGGGGGAGCGGGCACTGAAGCTTTCTTT. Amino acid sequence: CSVEGGAGTEAFF.

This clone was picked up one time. The CDR3 DNA is TGTGCCAGCAGCAAACGGCGGGGGGACTACAATGAGCAGTTCTTC. This codes for CASSKRRGDYNEQFF. The J gene is TRBJ2-1, the V gene TRBV21-1; TRBD2 is the table's D call and was not checked against the DNA. TRBV21-1 corresponds to a pseudogene. This CDR3 is built from 15 residues.

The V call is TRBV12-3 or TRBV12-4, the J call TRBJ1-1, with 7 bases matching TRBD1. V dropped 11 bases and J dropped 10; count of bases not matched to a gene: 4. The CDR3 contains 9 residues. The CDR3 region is CAVGGPAFF. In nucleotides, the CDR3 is TGTGCCGTAGGGGGCCCAGCTTTCTTT.

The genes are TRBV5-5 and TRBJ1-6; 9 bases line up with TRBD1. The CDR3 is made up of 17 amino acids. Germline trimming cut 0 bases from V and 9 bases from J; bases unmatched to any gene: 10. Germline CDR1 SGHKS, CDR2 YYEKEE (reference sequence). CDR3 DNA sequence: TGTGCCAGCAGCTTGGGGGACAGGGTTGTTTTCGGTTCACCCCTCCACTTT. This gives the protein CASSLGDRVVFGSPLHF.

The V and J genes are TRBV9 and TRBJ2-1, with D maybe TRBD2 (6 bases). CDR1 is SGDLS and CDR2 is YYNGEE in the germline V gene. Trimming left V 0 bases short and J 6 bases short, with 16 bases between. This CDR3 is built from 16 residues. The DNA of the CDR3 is TGTGCCAGCAGCGTAGAATCCGGTCGGGGGTTCAATGAGCAGTTCTTC. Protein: CASSVESGRGFNEQFF. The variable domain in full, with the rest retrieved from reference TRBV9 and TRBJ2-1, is DSGVTQTPKHLITATGQRVTLRCSPRSGDLSVYWYQQSLDQGLQFLIQYYNGEERAKGNILERFSAQQFPDLHSELNLSSLELGDSALYFCASSVESGRGFNEQFFGPGTRLTVL.

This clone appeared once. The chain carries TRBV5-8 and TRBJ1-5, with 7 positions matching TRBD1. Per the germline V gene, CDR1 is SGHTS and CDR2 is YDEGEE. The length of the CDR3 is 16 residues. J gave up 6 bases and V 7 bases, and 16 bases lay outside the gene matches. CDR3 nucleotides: TGTGCCAGCGGACACTACAGGGGAAATATGGTTCAGCCCCAGCATTTT. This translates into CASGHYRGNMVQPQHF.

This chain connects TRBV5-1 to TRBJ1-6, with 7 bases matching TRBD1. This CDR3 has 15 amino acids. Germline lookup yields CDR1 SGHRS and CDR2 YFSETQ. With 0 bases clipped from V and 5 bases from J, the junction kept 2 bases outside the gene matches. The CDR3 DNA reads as TGCGCCAGCAGCTTGGGAGGGACAGATAATTCACCCCTCCACTTT. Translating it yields CASSLGGTDNSPLHF.

The CDR3 DNA sequence: TGTGCCAGTAGTTTAACAGAAGGCTCTGGAAACACCATATATTTT. Its translation is CASSLTEGSGNTIYF. The rearrangement uses TRBV19 and TRBJ1-3; D not resolved. The germline CDR1 and CDR2 sequences are LNHDA and SQIVND (reference sequence). Trimming cost V 5 bases and J 0 bases, with 11 bases left between them. CDR3 length equals 15 residues. Together with reference TRBV19 and TRBJ1-3, the CDR3 gives the full variable domain: DGGITQSPKYLFRKEGQNVTLSCEQNLNHDAMYWYRQDPGQGLRLIYYSQIVNDFQKGDIAEGYSVSREKKESFPLTVTSAQKNPTAFYLCASSLTEGSGNTIYFGEGSWLTVV.

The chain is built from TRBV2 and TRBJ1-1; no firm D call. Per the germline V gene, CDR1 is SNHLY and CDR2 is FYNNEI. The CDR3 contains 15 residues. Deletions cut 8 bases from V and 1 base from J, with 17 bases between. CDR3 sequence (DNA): TGTGCCAGCTGTTTAATGGCAGGATCGAACACTGAAGCTTTCTTT. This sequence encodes CASCLMAGSNTEAFF.

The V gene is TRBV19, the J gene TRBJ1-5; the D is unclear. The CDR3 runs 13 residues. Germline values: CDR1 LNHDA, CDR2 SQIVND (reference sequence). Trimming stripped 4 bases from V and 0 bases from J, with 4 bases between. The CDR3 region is CASSTVSNQPQHF. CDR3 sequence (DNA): TGTGCCAGTAGTACGGTTAGCAATCAGCCCCAGCATTTT.

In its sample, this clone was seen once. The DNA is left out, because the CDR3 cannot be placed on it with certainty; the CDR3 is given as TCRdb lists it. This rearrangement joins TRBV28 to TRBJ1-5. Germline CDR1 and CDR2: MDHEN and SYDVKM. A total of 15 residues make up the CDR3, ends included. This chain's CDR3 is CASSTSRGPVQPQHF.

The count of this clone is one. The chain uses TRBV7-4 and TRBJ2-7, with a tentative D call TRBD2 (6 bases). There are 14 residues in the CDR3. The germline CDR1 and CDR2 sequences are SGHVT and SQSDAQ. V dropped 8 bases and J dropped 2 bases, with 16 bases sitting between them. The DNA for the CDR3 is TGTGCCAGCCCTCTATGGCGACTAGCCTACGAGCAGTACTTC. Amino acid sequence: CASPLWRLAYEQYF. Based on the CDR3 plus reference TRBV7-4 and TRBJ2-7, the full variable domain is GAGVSQSPRYKVAKRGRDVALRCDSISGHVTLYWYRQTLGQGSEVLTYSQSDAQRDKSGRPSGRFSAERPERSVSTLKIQRTEQGDSAVYLCASPLWRLAYEQYFGPGTRLTVT.

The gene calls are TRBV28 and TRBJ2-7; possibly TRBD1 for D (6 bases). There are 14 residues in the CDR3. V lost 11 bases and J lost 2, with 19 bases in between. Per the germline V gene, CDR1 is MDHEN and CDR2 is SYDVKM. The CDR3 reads CAAGVGDTAYEQYF. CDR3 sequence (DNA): TGTGCCGCAGGGGTCGGGGACACAGCCTACGAGCAGTACTTC.